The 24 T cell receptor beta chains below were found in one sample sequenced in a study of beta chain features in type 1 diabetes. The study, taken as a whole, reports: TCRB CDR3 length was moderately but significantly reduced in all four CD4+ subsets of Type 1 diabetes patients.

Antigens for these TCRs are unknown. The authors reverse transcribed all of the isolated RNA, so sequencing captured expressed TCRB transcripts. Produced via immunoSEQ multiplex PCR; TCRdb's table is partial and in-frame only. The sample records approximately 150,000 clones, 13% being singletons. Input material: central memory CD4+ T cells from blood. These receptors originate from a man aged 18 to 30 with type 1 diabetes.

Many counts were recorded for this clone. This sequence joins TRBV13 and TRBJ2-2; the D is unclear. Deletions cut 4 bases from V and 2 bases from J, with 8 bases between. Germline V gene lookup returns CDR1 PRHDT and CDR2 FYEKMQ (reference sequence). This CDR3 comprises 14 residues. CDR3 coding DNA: TGTGCCAGCAGCTGGGGTCTTAACACCGGGGAGCTGTTTTTT. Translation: CASSWGLNTGELFF.

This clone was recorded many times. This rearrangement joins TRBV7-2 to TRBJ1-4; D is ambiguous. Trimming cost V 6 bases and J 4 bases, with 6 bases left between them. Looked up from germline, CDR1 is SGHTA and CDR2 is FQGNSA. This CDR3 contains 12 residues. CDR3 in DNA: TGTGCCAGCAGTTTCCTTAATGAAAAACTGTTTTTT. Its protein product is CASSFLNEKLFF.

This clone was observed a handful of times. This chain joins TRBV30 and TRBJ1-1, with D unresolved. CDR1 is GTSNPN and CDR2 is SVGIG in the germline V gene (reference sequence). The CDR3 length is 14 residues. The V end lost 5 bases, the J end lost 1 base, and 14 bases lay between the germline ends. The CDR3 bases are TGTGCCTGGGGGCCCAAGGGCCGGAACACTGAAGCTTTCTTT. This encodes CAWGPKGRNTEAFF.

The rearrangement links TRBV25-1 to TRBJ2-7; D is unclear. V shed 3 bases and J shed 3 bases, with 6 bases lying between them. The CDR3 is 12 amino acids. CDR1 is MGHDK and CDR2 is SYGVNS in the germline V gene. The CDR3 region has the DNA TGTGCCAGCAGTGACAGGTTCTACGAGCAGTACTTC. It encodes CASSDRFYEQYF.

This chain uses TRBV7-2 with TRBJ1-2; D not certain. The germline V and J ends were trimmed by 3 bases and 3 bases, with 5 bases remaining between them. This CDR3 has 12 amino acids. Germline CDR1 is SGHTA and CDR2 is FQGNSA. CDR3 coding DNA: TGTGCCAGCAGCTTGTGGGACTATGGCTACACCTTC. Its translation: CASSLWDYGYTF.

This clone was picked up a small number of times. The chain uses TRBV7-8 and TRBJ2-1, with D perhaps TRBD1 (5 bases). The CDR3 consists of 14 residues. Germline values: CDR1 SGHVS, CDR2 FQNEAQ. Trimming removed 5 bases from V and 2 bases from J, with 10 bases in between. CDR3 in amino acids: CASSRRQTYNEQFF. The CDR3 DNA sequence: TGTGCCAGCAGCCGACGACAGACCTACAATGAGCAGTTCTTC.

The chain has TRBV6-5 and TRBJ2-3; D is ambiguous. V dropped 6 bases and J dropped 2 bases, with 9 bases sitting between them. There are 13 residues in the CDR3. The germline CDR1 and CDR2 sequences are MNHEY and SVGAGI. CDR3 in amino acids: CASSNSPTDTQYF. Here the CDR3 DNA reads TGTGCCAGCAGCAATTCACCCACAGATACGCAGTATTTT.

The chain's CDR3 is CASSKEGTAPYGYTF. The CDR3 DNA reads TGTGCCAGCAGCAAAGAGGGGACAGCCCCCTATGGCTACACCTTC. J is TRBJ1-2 and V is TRBV21-1; the DNA was not compared with TRBD1, the D call given in the table. TRBV21-1 is classified as a pseudogene. This CDR3 has 15 amino acids.

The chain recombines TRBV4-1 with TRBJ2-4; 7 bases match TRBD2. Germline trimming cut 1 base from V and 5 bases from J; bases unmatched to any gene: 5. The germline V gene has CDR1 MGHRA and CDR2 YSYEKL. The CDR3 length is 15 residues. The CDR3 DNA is TGCGCCAGCAGCCAAGGAGGGAGGGCAGAAAACATTCAGTACTTC. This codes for CASSQGGRAENIQYF.

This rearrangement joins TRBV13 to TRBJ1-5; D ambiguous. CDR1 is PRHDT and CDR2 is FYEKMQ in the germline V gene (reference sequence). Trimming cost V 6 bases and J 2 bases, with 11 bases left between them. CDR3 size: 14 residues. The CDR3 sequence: CASRLKPCNQPQHF. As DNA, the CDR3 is TGTGCCAGCAGGCTGAAGCCGTGCAATCAGCCCCAGCATTTT.

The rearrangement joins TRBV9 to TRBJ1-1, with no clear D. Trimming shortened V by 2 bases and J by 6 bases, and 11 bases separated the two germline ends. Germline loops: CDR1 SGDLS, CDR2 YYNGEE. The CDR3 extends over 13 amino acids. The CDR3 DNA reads TGTGCCAGCAGCGTTTCCCTCGGGGCTGAAGCTTTCTTT. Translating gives CASSVSLGAEAFF.

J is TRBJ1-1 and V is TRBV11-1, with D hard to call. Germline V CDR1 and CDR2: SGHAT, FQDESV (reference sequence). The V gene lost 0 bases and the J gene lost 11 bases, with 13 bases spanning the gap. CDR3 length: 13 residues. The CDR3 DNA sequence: TGTGCCAGCAGCTTAGCTACGAGGGAATCGGCTTTCTTT. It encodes CASSLATRESAFF.

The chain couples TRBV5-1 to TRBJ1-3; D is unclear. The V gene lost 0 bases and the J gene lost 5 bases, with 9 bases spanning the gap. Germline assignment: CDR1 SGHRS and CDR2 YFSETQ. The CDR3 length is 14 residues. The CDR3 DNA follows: TGCGCCAGCAGCTTGGATGGAGGGAGAAACACCATATATTTT. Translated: CASSLDGGRNTIYF. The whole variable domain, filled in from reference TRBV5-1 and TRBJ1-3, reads KAGVTQTPRYLIKTRGQQVTLSCSPISGHRSVSWYQQTPGQGLQFLFEYFSETQRNKGNFPGRFSGRQFSNSRSEMNVSTLELGDSALYLCASSLDGGRNTIYFGEGSWLTVV.

The CDR3 DNA reads as TGTGCCAGTAGCCCCCTCCAACAGGGGGCAGGAACTGAAGCTTTCTTT. Its translation: CASSPLQQGAGTEAFF. The gene calls are TRBV19 and TRBJ1-1, with TRBD1 identical over 9 bases. This CDR3 is 16 amino acids long. Per germline, CDR1 LNHDA and CDR2 SQIVND (reference sequence). J gave up 5 bases and V 6 bases, and 13 bases lay outside the gene matches. Full variable domain (outside the CDR3, taken from reference TRBV19 and TRBJ1-1): DGGITQSPKYLFRKEGQNVTLSCEQNLNHDAMYWYRQDPGQGLRLIYYSQIVNDFQKGDIAEGYSVSREKKESFPLTVTSAQKNPTAFYLCASSPLQQGAGTEAFFGQGTRLTVV.

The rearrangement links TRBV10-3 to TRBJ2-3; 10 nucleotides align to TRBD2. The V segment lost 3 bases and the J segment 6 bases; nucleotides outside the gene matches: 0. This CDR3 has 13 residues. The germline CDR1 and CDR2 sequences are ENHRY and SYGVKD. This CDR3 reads CAISELAGDTQYF. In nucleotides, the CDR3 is TGTGCCATCAGTGAACTAGCGGGGGATACGCAGTATTTT.

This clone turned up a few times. The CDR3 DNA reads as TGTGCCAGCAGTCGGGGGGGCGCGGAGTACAATGAGCAGTTCTTC. Protein product: CASSRGGAEYNEQFF. The rearrangement uses TRBV6-6 and TRBJ2-1, with TRBD2 matching over 8 bases. This CDR3 has 15 amino acids. Trimming cost V 5 bases and J 4 bases; bases outside gene matches: 7. Germline V gene lookup returns CDR1 MNHNY and CDR2 SVGAGI (reference sequence).

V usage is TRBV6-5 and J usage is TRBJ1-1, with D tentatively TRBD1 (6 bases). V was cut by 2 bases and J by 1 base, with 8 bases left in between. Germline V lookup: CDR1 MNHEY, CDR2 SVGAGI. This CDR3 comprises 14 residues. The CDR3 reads CASSYGGWNTEAFF. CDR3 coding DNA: TGTGCCAGCAGTTACGGGGGCTGGAACACTGAAGCTTTCTTT.

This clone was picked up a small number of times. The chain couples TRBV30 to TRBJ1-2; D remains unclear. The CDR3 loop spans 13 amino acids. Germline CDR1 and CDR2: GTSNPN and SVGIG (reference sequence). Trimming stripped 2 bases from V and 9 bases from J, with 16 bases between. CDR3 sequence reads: CAWSPVDGGSYTF. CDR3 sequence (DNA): TGTGCCTGGAGTCCAGTGGACGGCGGAAGCTACACCTTC.

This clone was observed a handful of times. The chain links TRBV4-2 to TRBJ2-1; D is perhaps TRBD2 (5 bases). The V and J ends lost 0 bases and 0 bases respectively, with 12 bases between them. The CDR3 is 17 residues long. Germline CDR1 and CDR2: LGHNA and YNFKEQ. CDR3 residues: CASSQEGLASSYNEQFF. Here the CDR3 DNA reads TGTGCCAGCAGCCAAGAAGGGTTAGCGAGCTCCTACAATGAGCAGTTCTTC.

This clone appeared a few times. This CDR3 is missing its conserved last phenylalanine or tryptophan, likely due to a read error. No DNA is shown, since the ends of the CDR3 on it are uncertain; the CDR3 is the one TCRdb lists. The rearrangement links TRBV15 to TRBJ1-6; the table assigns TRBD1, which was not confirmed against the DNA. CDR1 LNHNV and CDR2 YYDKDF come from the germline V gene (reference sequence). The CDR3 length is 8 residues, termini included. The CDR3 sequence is CATSRALT.

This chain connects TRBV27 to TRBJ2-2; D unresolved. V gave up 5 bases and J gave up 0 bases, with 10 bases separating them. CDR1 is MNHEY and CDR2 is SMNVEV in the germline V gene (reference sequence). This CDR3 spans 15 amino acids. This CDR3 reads CASSLDTPNTGELFF. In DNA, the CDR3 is TGTGCCAGCAGTCTTGACACACCGAACACCGGGGAGCTGTTTTTT.

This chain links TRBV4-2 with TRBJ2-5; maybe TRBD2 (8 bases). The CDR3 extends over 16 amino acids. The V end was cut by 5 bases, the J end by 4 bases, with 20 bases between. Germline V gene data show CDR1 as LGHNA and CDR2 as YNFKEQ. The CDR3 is CASSAGRGPVLETQYF. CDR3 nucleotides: TGTGCCAGCAGCGCCGGGAGGGGGCCGGTCCTAGAGACCCAGTACTTC.

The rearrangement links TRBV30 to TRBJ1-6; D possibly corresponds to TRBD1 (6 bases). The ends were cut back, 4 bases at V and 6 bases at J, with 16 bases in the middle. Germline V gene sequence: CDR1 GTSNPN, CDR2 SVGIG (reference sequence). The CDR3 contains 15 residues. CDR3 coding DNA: TGTGCCTGGAATACCTACAGGGCCCGTAATTCACCCCTCCACTTT. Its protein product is CAWNTYRARNSPLHF. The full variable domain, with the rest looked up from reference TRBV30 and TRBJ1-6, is SQTIHQWPATLVQPVGSPLSLECTVEGTSNPNLYWYRQAAGRGLQLLFYSVGIGQISSEVPQNLSASRPQDRQFILSSKKLLLSDSGFYLCAWNTYRARNSPLHFGNGTRLTVT.

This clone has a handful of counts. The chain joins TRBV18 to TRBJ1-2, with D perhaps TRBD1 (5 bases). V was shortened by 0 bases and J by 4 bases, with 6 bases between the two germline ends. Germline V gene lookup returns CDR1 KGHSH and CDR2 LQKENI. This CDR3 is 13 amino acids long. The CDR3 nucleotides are TGTGCCAGCTCACCACCGGGGACCTATGGCTACACCTTC. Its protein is CASSPPGTYGYTF. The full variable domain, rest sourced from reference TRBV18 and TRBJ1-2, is NAGVMQNPRHLVRRRGQEARLRCSPMKGHSHVYWYRQLPEEGLKFMVYLQKENIIDESGMPKERFSAEFPKEGPSILRIQQVVRGDSAAYFCASSPPGTYGYTFGSGTRLTVV.